This T cell receptor beta chain originates from a study of graft-versus-host responses after intestinal transplantation. This clone was counted between two and nine times. Its antigen is as yet unknown. The protocol was immunoSEQ multiplex PCR, while the TCRdb copy is restricted to in-frame clones and leaves out a portion. This sample has approximately 120,000 clones, with just over 90% found just once. This specimen was unstimulated CD4+ T cells sorted from spleen or lymph node cells, taken before intestinal transplant. The TCR originated in a human donor who received an intestinal transplant.

As DNA, the CDR3 is TGTGCCAGCAGCTTACTAGGGCACGGGCAGTTCTTC. Translating gives CASSLLGHGQFF. The chain uses TRBV7-7 and TRBJ2-1; D ambiguous. The CDR3 runs 12 residues. The ends were cut back, 2 bases at V and 12 bases at J, with 11 bases in the middle. CDR1 is SSHAT and CDR2 is FNYEAQ in the germline V gene (reference sequence).